Sequencing of this T cell receptor beta chain was carried out in a study of blood T cells in healthy people across ages (dated by TCRdb to about 2015). At the level of the whole study: In model experiments, roughly one uniquely barcoded TCR beta cDNA molecule per two T cells was captured by template switching. To track age-related changes in TCR beta repertoire diversity, the study relied on deep sequencing normalized with unique cDNA molecular identifiers. The donors were split into four age groups: young (average roughly 15 years), middle-aged (around 37), aged (over 55) and long-lived (roughly 86). Donors of different ages were randomly distributed across sequencing lanes to avoid experimental bias. Two additional independent replicas of 1 million unique cDNA reads from the same blood draw were analyzed for two donors (one aged 18 to 30 and one aged 80 or older). The full study reports these points: As age increased, observed TCR beta diversity per million T cells dropped in a roughly linear way, and a significant reduction was already evident by age around 41. A strong correlation was found between observed TCR beta diversity and the percentage of naive T cells measured by flow cytometry. Donor CMV infection status was unknown, potentially confounding age-related changes in expanded clonotypes. Because profiling used bulk unsorted PBMCs, naive and antigen-experienced compartments could not be compared conclusively. Compared with the aged group, more naive CD4+ T cells, fewer expanded clones and increased TCR diversity were shown by the long-lived group, suggesting age selection. Estimates of total diversity from one million sequenced T cells were regarded as lower bounds and underestimates.

The CDR3 starts with the cysteine, ends with the phenylalanine, and has 11 residues. The only DNA kept is the CDR3, 33 bases in frame from the first base. The germline ends are 9 bases apart after V is trimmed by 7 bases and J by 6 bases. This clonotype showed up many times. The clone's antigen remains unknown. One base away there is no much larger clone; base qualities are not given. Systemically healthy Caucasian individuals from Russia, approximately 39 in total and aged roughly 6 to 100 years, were included as donors. Approximately 9.3 milliliters of peripheral blood were drawn from each donor into EDTA-treated Vacutainer tubes. Ficoll-Paque density-gradient centrifugation was used to isolate PBMCs, with at least 6 million obtained per sample. Total RNA, at least 6 micrograms per sample, was extracted from PBMCs with Trizol reagent. Naive CD45RAhigh/CD27high T cell percentages were measured by flow cytometry on a PBMC aliquot from every donor.

Library creation used 5' RACE. The data were produced on an Illumina HiSeq 2500. A second 7 to 11 cycle PCR used a sample-barcoded 5' primer and a J-beta primer mix. A template-switch 5' adaptor carrying 12 random nucleotides introduced a unique molecular identifier onto each TCR beta cDNA molecule. Each sample yielded at least 2.5 million CDR3-containing paired-end reads. The Mint cDNA synthesis kit, primed by a TRBC-specific oligonucleotide, was used to synthesize first-strand cDNA from all RNA. After uracil-DNA glycosylase treatment, a first 18-cycle PCR used universal primers M1SS and BC2_uni_R on all cDNA. In the source study's methods: For normalization, 1 million high-quality reads, each with a distinct molecular identifier, were randomly selected from each sample. Reads with shared molecular identifiers were discarded instead of being binned into consensus sequences. MiTCR, with a Q25 quality threshold and the strictest error-elimination algorithm, was used for CDR3 identification, clonotype clustering and error correction. Lower-bound total TCR beta diversity was estimated with a nonparametric unseen species model using Euler transformation. TCRdb reprocessing: public reads trimmed at Q25 with fastp, clones called with MiXCR, in-frame beta chains kept. Rows with one shared CDR3 protein collapse into an entry with the most common genes and DNA. TCRdb's processing, not the study's, gives the V and J calls here. The sample table lists 1 million to 1.2 million distinct CDR3 sequences, roughly two fifths of them with a count of one. The ten most abundant clones make up under 15% of the sample.

The sequence was obtained from a man between 18 and 35 years old in good health. The rearranged segments are TRBV12-3 or TRBV12-4 and TRBJ1-2; the D gene cannot be named for sure. The sequenced sample consisted of blood. The nucleotide sequence is TGTGCCAGCATCCGCGGTCATGGCTACACCTTC. Its protein is CASIRGHGYTF.